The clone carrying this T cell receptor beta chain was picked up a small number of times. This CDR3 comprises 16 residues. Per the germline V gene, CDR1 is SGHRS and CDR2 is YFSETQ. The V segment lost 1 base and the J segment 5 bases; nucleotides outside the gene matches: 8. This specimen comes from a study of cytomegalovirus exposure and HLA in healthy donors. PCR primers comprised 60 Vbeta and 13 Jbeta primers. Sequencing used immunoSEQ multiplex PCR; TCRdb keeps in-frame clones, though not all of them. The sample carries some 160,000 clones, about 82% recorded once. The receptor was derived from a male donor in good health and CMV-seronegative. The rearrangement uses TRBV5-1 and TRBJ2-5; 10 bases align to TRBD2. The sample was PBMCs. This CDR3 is CASSLSGRADMETQYF. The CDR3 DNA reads TGCGCCAGCAGCTTGAGCGGGAGGGCCGATATGGAGACCCAGTACTTC.